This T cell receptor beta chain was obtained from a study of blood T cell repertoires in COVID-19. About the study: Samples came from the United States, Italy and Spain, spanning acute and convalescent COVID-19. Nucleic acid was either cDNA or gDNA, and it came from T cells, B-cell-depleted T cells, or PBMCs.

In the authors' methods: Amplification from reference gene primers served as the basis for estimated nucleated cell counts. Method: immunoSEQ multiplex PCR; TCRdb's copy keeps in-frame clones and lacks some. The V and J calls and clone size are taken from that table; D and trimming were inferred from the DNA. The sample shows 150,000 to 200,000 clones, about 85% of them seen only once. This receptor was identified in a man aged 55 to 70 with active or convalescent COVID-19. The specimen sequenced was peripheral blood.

The CDR3 is CASSRRWETGAKNIQYF. In nucleotides, the CDR3 is TGTGCCAGCAGCCGGAGGTGGGAGACAGGGGCCAAAAACATTCAGTACTTC. This chain joins TRBV7-9 and TRBJ2-4; 7 bases match TRBD1. CDR3 length: 17 amino acids. The germline gives CDR1 SEHNR, CDR2 FQNEAQ (reference sequence). V gave up 5 bases and J gave up 1 base; unmatched junction bases: 11. Combining the CDR3 with reference TRBV7-9 and TRBJ2-4 gives the whole variable domain DTGVSQNPRHKITKRGQNVTFRCDPISEHNRLYWYRQTLGQGPEFLTYFQNEAQLEKSRLLSDRFSAERPKGSFSTLEIQRTEQGDSAMYLCASSRRWETGAKNIQYFGAGTRLSVL.